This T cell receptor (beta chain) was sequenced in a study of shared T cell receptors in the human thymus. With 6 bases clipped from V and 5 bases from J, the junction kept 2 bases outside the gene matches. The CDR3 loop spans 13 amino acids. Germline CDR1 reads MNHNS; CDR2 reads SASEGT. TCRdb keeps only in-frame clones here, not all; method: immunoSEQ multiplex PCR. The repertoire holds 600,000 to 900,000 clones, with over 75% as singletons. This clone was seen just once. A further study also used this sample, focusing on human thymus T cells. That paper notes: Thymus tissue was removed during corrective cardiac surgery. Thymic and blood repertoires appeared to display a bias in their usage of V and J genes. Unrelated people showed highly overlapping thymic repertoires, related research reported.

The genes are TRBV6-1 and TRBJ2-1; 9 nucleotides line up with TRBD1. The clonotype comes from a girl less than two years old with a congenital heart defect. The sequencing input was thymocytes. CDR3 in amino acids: CASRQGANNEQFF. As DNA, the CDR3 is TGTGCCAGCAGACAGGGGGCAAACAATGAGCAGTTCTTC.